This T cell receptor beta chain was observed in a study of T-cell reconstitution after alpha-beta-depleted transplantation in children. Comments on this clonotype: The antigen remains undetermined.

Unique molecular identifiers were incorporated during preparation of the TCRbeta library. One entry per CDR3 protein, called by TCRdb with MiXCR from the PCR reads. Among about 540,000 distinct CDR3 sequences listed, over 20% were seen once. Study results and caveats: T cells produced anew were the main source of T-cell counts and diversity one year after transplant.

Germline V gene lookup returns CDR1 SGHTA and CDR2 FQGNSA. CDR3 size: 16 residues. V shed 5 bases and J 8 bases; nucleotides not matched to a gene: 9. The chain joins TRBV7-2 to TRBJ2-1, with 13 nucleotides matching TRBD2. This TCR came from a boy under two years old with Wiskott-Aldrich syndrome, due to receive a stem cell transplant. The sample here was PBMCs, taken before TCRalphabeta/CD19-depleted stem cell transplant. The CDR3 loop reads CASSRRTSGSRDEQFF. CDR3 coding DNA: TGTGCCAGCAGCAGAAGGACTAGCGGGAGCAGGGATGAGCAGTTCTTC.